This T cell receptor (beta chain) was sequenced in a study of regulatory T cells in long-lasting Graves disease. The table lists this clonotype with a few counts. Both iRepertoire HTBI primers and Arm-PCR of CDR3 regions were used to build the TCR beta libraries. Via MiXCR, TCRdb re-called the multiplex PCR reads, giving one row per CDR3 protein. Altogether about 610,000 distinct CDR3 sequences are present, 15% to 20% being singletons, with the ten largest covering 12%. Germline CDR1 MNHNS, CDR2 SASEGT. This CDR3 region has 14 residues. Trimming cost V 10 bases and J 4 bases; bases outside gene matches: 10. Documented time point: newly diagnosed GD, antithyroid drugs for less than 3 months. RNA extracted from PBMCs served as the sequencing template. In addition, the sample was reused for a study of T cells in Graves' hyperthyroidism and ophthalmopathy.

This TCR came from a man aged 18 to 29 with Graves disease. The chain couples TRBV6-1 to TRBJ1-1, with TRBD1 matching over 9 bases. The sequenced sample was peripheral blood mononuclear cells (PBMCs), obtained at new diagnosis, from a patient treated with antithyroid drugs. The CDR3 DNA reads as TGTGCCACCATCGCGACAGGGGGATTCACTGAAGCTTTCTTT. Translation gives CATIATGGFTEAFF.